Described below is a single TCR beta chain sequence and its context. Its antigen is currently unknown. The data were taken from a study of post-analysis software for immune sequencing data. Looking at the study overall: Recorded subtypes: relapsing-remitting, secondary progressive, progressive-relapsing; some patients unannotated.

Study-level points and caveats: Patients had higher frequencies than controls of a few TRBV segments, including TRBV5-6, TRBV5-1 and TRBV20-1. Versus controls, multiple sclerosis patients showed significantly lower diversity (normalized Chao1).

Germline-derived CDR1 and CDR2 are SEHNR and FQNEAQ (reference sequence). The CDR3 length is 14 residues. The V and J ends lost 5 bases and 6 bases, in that order; junction bases with no gene match: 7. Unique molecular identifiers were built into the TCR beta cDNA libraries. TCRdb itself ran the PCR reads through MiXCR, one entry per CDR3 protein. The sample includes 450,000 to 700,000 distinct CDR3 sequences, roughly 40% of them seen just once. This clonotype was obtained from a girl between 5 and 17 years old with multiple sclerosis. Sequenced sample: blood. The chain uses TRBV7-9 and TRBJ1-5, with 7 bases that match TRBD1. CDR3 coding DNA: TGTGCCAGCAGCCGTACAGGGGAAATTCAGCCCCAGCATTTT. This codes for CASSRTGEIQPQHF.